This entry lists 11 T cell receptor beta chains sequenced from one sample in a study of T cell repertoires in cytomegalovirus infection. No antigens are known for them. TCRdb recomputed calls from the reads with MiXCR, one row per CDR3 protein. The top ten clones hold roughly two fifths of a sample with just over 450,000 distinct CDR3 sequences, roughly 43% of them seen once. The sequenced sample was cultured PBMCs, obtained from culture after CMV antigen stimulation. The receptors were sampled from a human donor in good health (CMV status not recorded). Some clones in this sample may be carry-over from other donors' samples.

This rearrangement joins TRBV2 to TRBJ2-3, with D possibly being TRBD2 (5 bases). V dropped 6 bases and J dropped 0 bases, with 13 bases sitting between them. Germline V gene lookup returns CDR1 SNHLY and CDR2 FYNNEI. The CDR3 is 15 amino acids. The CDR3 region has the DNA TGTGCCAGCAGCGAGGACTTCTCTAGCACAGATACGCAGTATTTT. Translation: CASSEDFSSTDTQYF. Complete variable domain (other parts from reference TRBV2 and TRBJ2-3): EPEVTQTPSHQVTQMGQEVILRCVPISNHLYFYWYRQILGQKVEFLVSFYNNEISEKSEIFDDQFSVERPDGSNFTLKIRSTKLEDSAMYFCASSEDFSSTDTQYFGPGTRLTVL.

This rearrangement joins TRBV2 to TRBJ1-3; TRBD1 is a possible D gene (6 bases). Germline V CDR1 and CDR2: SNHLY, FYNNEI. The CDR3 extends over 15 amino acids. Trimming pared 3 bases from V and 1 base from J, leaving 10 bases between. This CDR3 is CASSDGRGSGNTIYF. The CDR3 bases are TGTGCCAGCAGTGACGGCAGGGGATCTGGAAACACCATATATTTT.

This chain links TRBV5-4 with TRBJ2-5, with D perhaps TRBD1 (5 bases). The CDR3 runs 15 residues. The germline gives CDR1 SGHNT, CDR2 YYREEE (reference sequence). V was pared by 4 bases and J by 4 bases, with 17 bases between. The CDR3 here is CASSNDPTEGETQYF. In DNA form, the CDR3 reads TGTGCCAGCAGCAATGACCCGACAGAAGGAGAGACCCAGTACTTC. Looking up the rest from reference TRBV5-4 and TRBJ2-5 gives the full variable domain: ETGVTQSPTHLIKTRGQQVTLRCSSQSGHNTVSWYQQALGQGPQFIFQYYREEENGRGNFPPRFSGLQFPNYSSELNVNALELDDSALYLCASSNDPTEGETQYFGPGTRLLVL.

This chain uses TRBV12-3 or TRBV12-4 with TRBJ1-5, with D maybe TRBD1 (5 bases). This CDR3 has 14 amino acids. V shed 2 bases and J shed 6 bases, with 11 bases lying between them. The CDR3 here is CASSLPREGQPQHF. Written as DNA, the CDR3 is TGTGCCAGCAGTTTACCCAGGGAGGGTCAGCCCCAGCATTTT.

This clonotype was recorded once. The genes are TRBV10-3 and TRBJ2-3; 9 bases align to TRBD2. V was pared by 6 bases and J by 5 bases, with 9 bases of the junction left unmatched. Germline CDR1 ENHRY, CDR2 SYGVKD. CDR3 size: 15 residues. This chain's CDR3 is CAIRETSGGEDTQYF. The CDR3 DNA reads TGTGCCATCAGGGAGACTAGCGGAGGGGAAGATACGCAGTATTTT.

Notes on this clonotype: The conserved phenylalanine or tryptophan is not found at the CDR3 terminus, so this likely reflects a read error. J is TRBJ2-3 and V is TRBV6-5, with no clear D. V was clipped by 2 bases and J by 3 bases, with 9 bases between them. Germline V gene data show CDR1 as MNHEY and CDR2 as SVGAGI. The CDR3 sequence is 14 residues long. The DNA of the CDR3 is TGTGCCAGCAGTTACGAAGGGCCGACAGATACGCAGTATTTA. This translates into CASSYEGPTDTQYL.

The rearrangement joins TRBV12-3 or TRBV12-4 to TRBJ1-5, with no clear D. The CDR3 loop spans 14 amino acids. V lost 0 bases, J lost 5 bases, and 8 bases lay in between. The CDR3: CASSLARTDQPQHF. CDR3 sequence (DNA): TGTGCCAGCAGTTTAGCGCGGACGGATCAGCCCCAGCATTTT.

In its sample, this clonotype was seen a few times. The V and J genes are TRBV7-6 and TRBJ2-1; D gene unclear. The CDR3 loop spans 13 amino acids. V was clipped by 1 base and J by 8 bases, with 9 bases between them. Per germline, CDR1 SGHVS and CDR2 FNYEAQ. CDR3 bases: TGTGCCAGCAGCTTAGGGCAGGTTGATGAGCAGTTCTTC. Translation gives CASSLGQVDEQFF.

This clonotype has a handful of counts. V usage is TRBV2 and J usage is TRBJ1-5; 10 nucleotides align to TRBD1. J lost 3 bases, V lost 11 bases, and 4 bases had no gene match. From germline, CDR1 is SNHLY and CDR2 FYNNEI. CDR3 length: 13 amino acids. The CDR3 loop is CAGGQGFNQPQHF. The CDR3, as DNA: TGTGCCGGGGGACAGGGGTTCAATCAGCCCCAGCATTTT.

This clonotype was seen a single time. This sequence joins TRBV19 and TRBJ1-5, with D unresolved. The germline V gene encodes CDR1 LNHDA and CDR2 SQIVND (reference sequence). Trimming removed 2 bases at V and 4 bases at J, with 12 bases between. The CDR3 length is 15 residues. CDR3 amino acids: CASSIRRGFNQPQHF. Here the CDR3 DNA reads TGTGCCAGTAGTATACGGCGAGGGTTTAATCAGCCCCAGCATTTT. Supplemented by reference TRBV19 and TRBJ1-5, the full variable domain reads DGGITQSPKYLFRKEGQNVTLSCEQNLNHDAMYWYRQDPGQGLRLIYYSQIVNDFQKGDIAEGYSVSREKKESFPLTVTSAQKNPTAFYLCASSIRRGFNQPQHFGDGTRLSIL.

This clonotype was seen once. This chain connects TRBV25-1 to TRBJ2-5, with 7 positions matching TRBD2. The CDR3 is 16 amino acids. From germline, CDR1 is MGHDK and CDR2 SYGVNS. After removal of 7 bases from V and 5 bases from J, the junction contained 16 bases not matched to a gene. The CDR3 region has the DNA TGTGCCAGCACCCCGGGAGGTAGCGGAGGGGAGGAGACCCAGTACTTC. This sequence encodes CASTPGGSGGEETQYF.